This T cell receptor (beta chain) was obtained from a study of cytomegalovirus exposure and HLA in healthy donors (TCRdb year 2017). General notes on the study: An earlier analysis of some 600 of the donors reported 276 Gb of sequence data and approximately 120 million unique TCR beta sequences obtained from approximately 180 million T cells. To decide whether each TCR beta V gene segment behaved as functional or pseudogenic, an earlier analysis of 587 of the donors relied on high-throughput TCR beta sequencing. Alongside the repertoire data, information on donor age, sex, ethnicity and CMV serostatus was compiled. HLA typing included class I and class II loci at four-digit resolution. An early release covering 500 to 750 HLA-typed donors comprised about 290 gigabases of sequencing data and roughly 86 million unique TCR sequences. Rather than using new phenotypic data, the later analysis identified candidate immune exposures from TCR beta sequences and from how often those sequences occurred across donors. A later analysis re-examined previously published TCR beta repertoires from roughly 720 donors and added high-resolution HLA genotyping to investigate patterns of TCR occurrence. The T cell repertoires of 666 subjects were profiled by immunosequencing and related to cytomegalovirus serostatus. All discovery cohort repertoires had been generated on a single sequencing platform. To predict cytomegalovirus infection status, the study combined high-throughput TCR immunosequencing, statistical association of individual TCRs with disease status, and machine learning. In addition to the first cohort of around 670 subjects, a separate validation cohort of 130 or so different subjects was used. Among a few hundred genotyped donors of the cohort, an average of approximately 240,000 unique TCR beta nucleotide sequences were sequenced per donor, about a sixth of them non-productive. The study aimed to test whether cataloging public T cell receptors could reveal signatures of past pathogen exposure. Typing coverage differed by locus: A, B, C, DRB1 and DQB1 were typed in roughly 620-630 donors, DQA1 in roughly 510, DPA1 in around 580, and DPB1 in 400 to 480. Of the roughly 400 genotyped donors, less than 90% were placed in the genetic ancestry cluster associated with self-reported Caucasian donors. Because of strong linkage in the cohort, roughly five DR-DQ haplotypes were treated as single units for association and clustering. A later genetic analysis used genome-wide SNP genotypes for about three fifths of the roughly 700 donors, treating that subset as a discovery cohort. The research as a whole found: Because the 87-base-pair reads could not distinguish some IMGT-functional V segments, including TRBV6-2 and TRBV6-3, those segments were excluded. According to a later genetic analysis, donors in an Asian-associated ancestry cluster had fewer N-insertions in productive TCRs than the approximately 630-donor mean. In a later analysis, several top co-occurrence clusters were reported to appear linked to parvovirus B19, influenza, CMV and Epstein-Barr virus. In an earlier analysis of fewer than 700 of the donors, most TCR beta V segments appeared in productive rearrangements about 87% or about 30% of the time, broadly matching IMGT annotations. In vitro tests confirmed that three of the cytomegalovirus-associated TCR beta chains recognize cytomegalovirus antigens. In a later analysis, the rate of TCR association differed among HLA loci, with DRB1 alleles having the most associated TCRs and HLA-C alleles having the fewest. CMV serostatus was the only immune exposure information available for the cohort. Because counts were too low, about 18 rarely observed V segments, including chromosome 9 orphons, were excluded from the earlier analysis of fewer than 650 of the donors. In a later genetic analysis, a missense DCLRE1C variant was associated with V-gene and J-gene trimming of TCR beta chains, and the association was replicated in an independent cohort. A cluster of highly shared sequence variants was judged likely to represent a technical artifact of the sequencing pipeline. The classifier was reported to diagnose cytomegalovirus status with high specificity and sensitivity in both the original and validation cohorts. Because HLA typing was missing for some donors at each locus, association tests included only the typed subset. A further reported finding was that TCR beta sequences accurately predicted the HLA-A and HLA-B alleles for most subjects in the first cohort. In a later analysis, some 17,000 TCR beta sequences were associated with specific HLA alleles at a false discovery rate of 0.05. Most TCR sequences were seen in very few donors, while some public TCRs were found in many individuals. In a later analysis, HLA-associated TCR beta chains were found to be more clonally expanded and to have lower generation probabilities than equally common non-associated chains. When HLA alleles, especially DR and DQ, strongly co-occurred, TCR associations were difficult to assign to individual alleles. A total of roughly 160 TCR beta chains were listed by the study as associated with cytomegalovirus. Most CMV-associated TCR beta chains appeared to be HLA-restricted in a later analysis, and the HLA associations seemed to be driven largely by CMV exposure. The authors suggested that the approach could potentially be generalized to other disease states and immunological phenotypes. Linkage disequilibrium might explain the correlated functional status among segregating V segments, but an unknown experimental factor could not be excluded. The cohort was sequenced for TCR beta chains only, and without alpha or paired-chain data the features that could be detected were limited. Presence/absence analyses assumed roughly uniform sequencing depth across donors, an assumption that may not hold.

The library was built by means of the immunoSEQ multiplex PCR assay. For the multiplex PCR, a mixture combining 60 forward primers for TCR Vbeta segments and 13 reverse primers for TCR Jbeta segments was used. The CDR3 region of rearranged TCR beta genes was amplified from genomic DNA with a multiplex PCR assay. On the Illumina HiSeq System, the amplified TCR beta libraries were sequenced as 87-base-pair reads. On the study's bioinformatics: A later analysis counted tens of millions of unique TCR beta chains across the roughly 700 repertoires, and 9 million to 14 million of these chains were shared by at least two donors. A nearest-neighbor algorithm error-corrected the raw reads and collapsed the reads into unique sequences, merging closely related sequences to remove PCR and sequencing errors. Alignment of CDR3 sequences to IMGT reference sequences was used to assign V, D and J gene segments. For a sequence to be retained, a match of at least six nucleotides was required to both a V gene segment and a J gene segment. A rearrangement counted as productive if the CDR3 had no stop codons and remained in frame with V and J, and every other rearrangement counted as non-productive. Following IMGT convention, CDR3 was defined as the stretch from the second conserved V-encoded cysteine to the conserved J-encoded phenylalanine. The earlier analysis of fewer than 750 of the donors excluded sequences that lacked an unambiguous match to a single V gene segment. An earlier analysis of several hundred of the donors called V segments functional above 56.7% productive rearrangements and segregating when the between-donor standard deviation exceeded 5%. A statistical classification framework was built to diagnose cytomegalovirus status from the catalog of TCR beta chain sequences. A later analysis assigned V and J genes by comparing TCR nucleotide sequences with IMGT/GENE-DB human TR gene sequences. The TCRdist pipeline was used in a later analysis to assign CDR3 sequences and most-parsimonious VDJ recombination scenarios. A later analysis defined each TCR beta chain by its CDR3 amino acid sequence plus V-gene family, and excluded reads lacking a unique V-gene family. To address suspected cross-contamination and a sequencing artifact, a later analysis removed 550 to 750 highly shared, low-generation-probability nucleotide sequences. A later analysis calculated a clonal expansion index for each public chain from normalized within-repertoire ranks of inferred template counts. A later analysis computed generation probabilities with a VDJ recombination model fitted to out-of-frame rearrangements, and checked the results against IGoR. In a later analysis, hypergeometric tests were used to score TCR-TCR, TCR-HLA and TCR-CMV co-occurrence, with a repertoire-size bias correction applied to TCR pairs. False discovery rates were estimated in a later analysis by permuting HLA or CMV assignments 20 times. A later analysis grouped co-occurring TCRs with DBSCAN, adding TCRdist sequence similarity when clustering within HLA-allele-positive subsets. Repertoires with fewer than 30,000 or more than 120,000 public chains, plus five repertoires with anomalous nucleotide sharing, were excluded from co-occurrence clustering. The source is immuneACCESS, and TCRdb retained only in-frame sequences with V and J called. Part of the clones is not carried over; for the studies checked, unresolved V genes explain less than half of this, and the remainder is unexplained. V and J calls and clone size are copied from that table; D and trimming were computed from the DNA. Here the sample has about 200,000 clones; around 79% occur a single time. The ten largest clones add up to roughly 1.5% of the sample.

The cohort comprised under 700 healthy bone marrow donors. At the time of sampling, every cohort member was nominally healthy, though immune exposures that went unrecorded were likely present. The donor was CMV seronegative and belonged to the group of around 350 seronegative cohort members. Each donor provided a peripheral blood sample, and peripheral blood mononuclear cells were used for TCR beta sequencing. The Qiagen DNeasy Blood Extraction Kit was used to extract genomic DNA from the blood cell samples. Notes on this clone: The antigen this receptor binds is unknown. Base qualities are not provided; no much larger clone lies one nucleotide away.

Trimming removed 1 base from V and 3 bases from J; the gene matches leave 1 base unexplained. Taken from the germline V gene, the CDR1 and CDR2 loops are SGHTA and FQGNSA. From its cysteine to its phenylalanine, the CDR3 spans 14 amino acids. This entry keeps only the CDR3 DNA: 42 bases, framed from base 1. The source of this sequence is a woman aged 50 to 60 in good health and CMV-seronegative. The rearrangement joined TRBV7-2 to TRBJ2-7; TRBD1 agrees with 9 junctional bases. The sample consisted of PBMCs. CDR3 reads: CASSLGDRVYEQYF. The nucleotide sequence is TGTGCCAGCAGCTTAGGGGACAGGGTCTACGAGCAGTACTTC.